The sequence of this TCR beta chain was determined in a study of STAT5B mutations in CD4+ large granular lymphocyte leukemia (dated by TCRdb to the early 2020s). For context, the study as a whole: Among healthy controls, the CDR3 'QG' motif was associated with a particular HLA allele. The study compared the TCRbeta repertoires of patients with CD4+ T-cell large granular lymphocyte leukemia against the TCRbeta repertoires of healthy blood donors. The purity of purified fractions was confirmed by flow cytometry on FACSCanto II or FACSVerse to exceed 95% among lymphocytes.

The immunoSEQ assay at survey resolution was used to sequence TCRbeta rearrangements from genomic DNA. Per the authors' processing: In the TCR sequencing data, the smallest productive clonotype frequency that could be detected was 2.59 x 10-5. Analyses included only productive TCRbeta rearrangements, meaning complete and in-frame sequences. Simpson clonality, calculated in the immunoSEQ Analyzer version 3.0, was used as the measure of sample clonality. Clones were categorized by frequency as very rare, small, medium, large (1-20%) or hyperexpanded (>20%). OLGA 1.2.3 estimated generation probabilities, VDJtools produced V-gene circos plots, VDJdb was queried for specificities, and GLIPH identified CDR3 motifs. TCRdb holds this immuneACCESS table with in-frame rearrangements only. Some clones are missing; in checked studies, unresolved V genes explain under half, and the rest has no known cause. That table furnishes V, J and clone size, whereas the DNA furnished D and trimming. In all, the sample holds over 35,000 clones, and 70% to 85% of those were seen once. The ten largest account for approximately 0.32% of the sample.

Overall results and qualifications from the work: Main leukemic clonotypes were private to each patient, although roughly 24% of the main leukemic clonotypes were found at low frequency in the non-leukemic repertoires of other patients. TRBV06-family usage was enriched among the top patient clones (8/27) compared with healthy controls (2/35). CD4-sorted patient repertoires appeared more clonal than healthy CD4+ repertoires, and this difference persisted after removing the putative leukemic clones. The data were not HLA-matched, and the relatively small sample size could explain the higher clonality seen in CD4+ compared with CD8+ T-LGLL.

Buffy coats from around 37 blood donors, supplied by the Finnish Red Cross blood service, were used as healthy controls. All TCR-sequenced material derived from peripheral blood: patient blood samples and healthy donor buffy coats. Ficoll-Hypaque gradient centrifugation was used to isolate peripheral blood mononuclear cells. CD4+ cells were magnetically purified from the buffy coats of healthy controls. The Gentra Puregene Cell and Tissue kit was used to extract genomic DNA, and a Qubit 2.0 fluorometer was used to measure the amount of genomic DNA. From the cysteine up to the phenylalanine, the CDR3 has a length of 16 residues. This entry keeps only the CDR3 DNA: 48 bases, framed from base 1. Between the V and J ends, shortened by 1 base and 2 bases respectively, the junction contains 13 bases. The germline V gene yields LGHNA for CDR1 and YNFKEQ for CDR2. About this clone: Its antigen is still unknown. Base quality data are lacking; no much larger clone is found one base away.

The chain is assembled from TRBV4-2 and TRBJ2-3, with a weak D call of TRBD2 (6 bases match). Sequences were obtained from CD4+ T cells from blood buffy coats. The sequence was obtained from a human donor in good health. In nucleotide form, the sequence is TGTGCCAGCAGCCAAGCAGCCAGGAGGGACACAGATACGCAGTATTTT. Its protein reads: CASSQAARRDTDTQYF.